This T cell receptor (beta chain) emerged from a study of OX40 agonist ivuxolimab in advanced cancers. Study at large: The eligibility criteria allowed prior anti-PD-1, anti-PD-L1 or anti-CTLA-4 therapy, and around 38% had some.

The CDR3 loop spans 15 amino acids. Deletions cut 7 bases from V and 2 bases from J, with 17 bases between. Looked up from germline, CDR1 is MNHNS and CDR2 is SASEGT. Sequencing used immunoSEQ multiplex PCR; TCRdb keeps in-frame clones, though not all of them. The repertoire holds about 60,000 clones, around nine tenths seen once, with roughly 0.5% in the top ten. This clone occurred once. The study sampled blood at baseline, cycle 4 day 1, and cycle 7 day 1. The chain carries TRBV6-1 and TRBJ2-5; D gene ambiguous. The material was CD4+ or CD8+ T cells sorted from blood, obtained in a trial of the OX40 agonist ivuxolimab. The receptor comes from an adult with an advanced solid tumor such as melanoma, head and neck, liver or kidney cancer. CDR3: CASILWVGPQETQYF. The CDR3 DNA is TGTGCCAGCATTCTCTGGGTAGGACCACAAGAGACCCAGTACTTC.